This T cell receptor (beta chain) was retrieved from a study of blood T cell repertoires in COVID-19. The protocol was immunoSEQ multiplex PCR, while the TCRdb copy is restricted to in-frame clones and leaves out a portion. This sample has 310,000 or so clones, with approximately 90% found just once. This clone occurred once. The CDR3 sequence is 15 residues long. From germline, CDR1 is LGHNA and CDR2 YNFKEQ. V was clipped by 2 bases and J by 4 bases, with 9 bases between them. The sample taken for sequencing was peripheral blood. The gene calls are TRBV4-2 and TRBJ1-6, with TRBD1 as a possible D gene (6 bases). This sequence was found in a woman between 45 and 60 years old with active or convalescent COVID-19. The CDR3 nucleotides read TGTGCCAGCAGCCAATGGACAGAGTATAATTCACCCCTCCACTTT. As protein: CASSQWTEYNSPLHF.